A selection of T cell receptor beta chains follows, all from one sample in a study of STAT3 mutations in large granular lymphocyte leukemia. Repertoires were generated with immunoSEQ multiplex PCR, while TCRdb's copy carries only in-frame clones and drops some. The sample lists 5,000 to 7,000 clones; 46% were seen once. Sequenced input: peripheral blood mononuclear cells. These receptors all come from a woman in her seventies with T-cell large granular lymphocyte leukemia. Some clones in this sample may be carry-over from other donors' samples. Both conserved end residues are part of each CDR3. The D gene is left open where the match is weak. Not every row has a clone size; where given, it reads once, few, many or a size class.

cdr3_length	v_call	j_call	clone_size	d_call	cdr3_aa	cdr3_nt
14	TRBV5-1	TRBJ2-7	.	.	CASSLAVGIYEQYF	TGCGCCAGCAGCTTGGCAGTCGGGATCTACGAGCAGTACTTC
11	TRBV25-1	TRBJ2-7	.	.	CASRGGYEQYF	TGTGCCAGCAGGGGGGGCTACGAGCAGTACTTC
14	TRBV5-1	TRBJ1-3	once	.	CATSMGSPGNTIYF	TGCGCCACCAGCATGGGGTCTCCTGGAAACACCATATATTTT
15	TRBV18	TRBJ2-1	.	TRBD1	CASSHGTGPYNEQFF	TGTGCCAGCTCACATGGGACAGGGCCCTACAATGAGCAGTTCTTC
16	TRBV19	TRBJ2-6	.	.	CATQAETSGGANVLTF	TGTGCCACTCAAGCGGAGACAAGTGGAGGGGCCAACGTCCTGACTTTC
10	TRBV19	TRBJ1-2	.	.	CASGWYGYTF	TGTGCCAGTGGGTGGTATGGCTACACCTTC
16	TRBV9	TRBJ2-7	few	TRBD1	CASSVGPPGGLTEQYF	TGTGCCAGCAGCGTAGGCCCCCCAGGGGGCTTGACCGAGCAGTACTTC
15	TRBV27	TRBJ2-7	.	TRBD2	CASSSPGRGSYEQYF	TGTGCCAGCAGTTCCCCCGGGAGGGGATCCTACGAGCAGTACTTC
15	TRBV29-1	TRBJ1-1	few	TRBD1	CSVPGQGASNTEAFF	TGCAGCGTTCCGGGACAGGGCGCTTCGAACACTGAAGCTTTCTTT
13	TRBV7-9	TRBJ1-1	.	TRBD1	CASGETGVTEAFF	TGTGCCAGCGGCGAAACAGGGGTCACTGAAGCTTTCTTT
15	TRBV5-1	TRBJ1-4	.	.	CASSLVGGGNEKLFF	TGCGCCAGCAGCTTGGTTGGGGGGGGAAATGAAAAACTGTTTTTT
15	TRBV27	TRBJ1-2	.	.	CASSPTGPWGYGYTF	TGTGCCAGCAGCCCCACAGGTCCATGGGGCTATGGCTACACCTTC
14	TRBV18	TRBJ1-1	.	TRBD1	CASSRGQGNTEAFF	TGTGCCAGCTCACGGGGACAGGGGAACACTGAAGCTTTCTTT
14	TRBV5-1	TRBJ2-7	.	TRBD1	CASSWTGGGHEQYF	TGCGCCAGCAGCTGGACAGGGGGCGGACACGAGCAGTACTTC
13	TRBV7-9	TRBJ2-7	few	.	CASSSGLAYEQYF	TGTGCCAGCAGCTCAGGTCTGGCTTACGAGCAGTACTTC
15	TRBV5-6	TRBJ1-5	.	TRBD1	CASRIQGLSNQPQHF	TGTGCCAGCAGGATACAGGGGCTGAGCAATCAGCCCCAGCATTTT
14	TRBV5-6	TRBJ2-7	.	TRBD1	CASSAGTGRGEQYF	TGTGCCAGCAGCGCCGGGACAGGGAGGGGCGAGCAGTACTTC
16	TRBV30	TRBJ1-2	.	TRBD1	CAWRTNAFAGTEGYTF	TGTGCCTGGAGGACCAACGCTTTCGCAGGGACAGAGGGCTACACCTTC
14	TRBV30	TRBJ2-7	few	TRBD1	CAWRRTGVSYEQYF	TGTGCCTGGAGGAGGACAGGGGTCTCCTACGAGCAGTACTTC
14	TRBV25-1	TRBJ1-3	.	.	CASSAWGAGNTIYF	TGTGCCAGCAGTGCCTGGGGAGCTGGAAACACCATATATTTT
13	TRBV5-4	TRBJ1-2	.	.	CASNNDGAYGYTF	TGTGCCAGCAACAATGACGGCGCCTATGGCTACACCTTC
15	TRBV5-4	TRBJ2-1	.	.	CASSLGQGSYNEQFF	TGTGCCAGCAGCTTGGGGCAGGGATCCTACAATGAGCAGTTCTTC
13	TRBV7-9	TRBJ2-7	.	TRBD2	CASSVTSGYEQYF	TGTGCCAGCAGCGTGACTAGCGGCTACGAGCAGTACTTC
13	TRBV29-1	TRBJ2-1	.	.	CSVEGGRGQEQFF	TGCAGCGTTGAAGGGGGGAGAGGGCAGGAGCAGTTCTTC
14	TRBV5-1	TRBJ1-4	.	.	CASSLAQGQEKLFF	TGCGCCAGCAGCTTGGCCCAGGGGCAAGAAAAACTGTTTTTT
14	TRBV5-1	TRBJ1-2	.	.	CASKPEGRNYGYTF	TGCGCCAGCAAACCGGAAGGCCGAAACTATGGCTACACCTTC
17	TRBV27	TRBJ2-3	.	TRBD2	CASSPRTSGSNTDTQYF	TGTGCCAGCAGTCCTCGGACTAGCGGGAGTAATACAGATACGCAGTATTTT
16	TRBV30	TRBJ2-1	.	.	CAWSSLGSGNYNEQFF	TGTGCCTGGAGCTCTTTAGGTAGCGGAAATTACAATGAGCAGTTCTTC
15	TRBV18	TRBJ1-5	.	.	CASSPAVRDNQPQHF	TGTGCCAGCTCCCCCGCAGTAAGGGACAATCAGCCCCAGCATTTT
16	TRBV6-5	TRBJ1-4	.	.	CASSYGVESDLEKLFF	TGTGCCAGCAGCTACGGAGTTGAATCAGACCTAGAAAAACTGTTTTTT
15	TRBV6-4	TRBJ2-5	few	TRBD2	CASSEEAGGRETQYF	TGTGCCAGCAGTGAAGAGGCGGGAGGACGTGAGACCCAGTACTTC
12	TRBV18	TRBJ2-5	few	.	CASSPREETQYF	TGTGCCAGCTCACCGCGAGAAGAGACCCAGTACTTC
14	TRBV5-1	TRBJ2-1	.	.	CASAPAIGYNEQFF	TGCGCCAGCGCTCCAGCTATCGGCTACAATGAGCAGTTCTTC
16	TRBV5-1	TRBJ2-5	.	TRBD1	CASSLQGAVYQETQYF	TGCGCCAGCAGCTTACAGGGGGCCGTGTACCAAGAGACCCAGTACTTC
14	TRBV5-1	TRBJ1-1	.	.	CASSLAPPTGEAFF	TGCGCCAGCAGCTTGGCCCCCCCGACTGGTGAAGCTTTCTTT
16	TRBV9	TRBJ2-7	medium-sized	.	CASSPQLWDGVYEQYF	TGTGCCAGCAGCCCCCAATTGTGGGACGGGGTATACGAGCAGTACTTC